A single TCR beta chain is shown here with its context. Antigen: not known. The sample belongs to a study of CD8 T cells in Susac syndrome. General study results and limits: The study's TCR sequencing and HLA analysis covered a relatively small number of individuals, and the study acknowledged this.

A quantity of about 0.45 to 1 ug RNA underwent reverse transcription using random hexamers. A multiplex approach, immunoSEQ multiplex PCR, amplified TCR beta CDR3 across 54 Vbeta and 13 Jbeta. One entry per CDR3 protein results from TCRdb running MiXCR on the immunoSEQ multiplex PCR reads. The table includes 100,000 to 150,000 distinct CDR3 sequences, around 94% detected once. Sequencing of TCR beta was performed on blood CD8+ T cells and on blood CD4+ T cells. The sequenced sample consisted of CD8+ T cells from PBMCs. This TCR was sampled from a human donor with Susac syndrome.

The CDR3: CASSLAFQSSYNSPLHF. The DNA for the CDR3 is TGTGCCAGCAGCTTAGCCTTCCAGAGCTCCTATAATTCACCCCTCCACTTT. J is TRBJ1-6 and V is TRBV7-9; unclear D gene. With 0 bases removed from V and 0 bases from J, the gap between germline ends came to 9 bases. CDR3 length: 17 amino acids. From germline, CDR1 is SEHNR and CDR2 FQNEAQ (reference sequence).